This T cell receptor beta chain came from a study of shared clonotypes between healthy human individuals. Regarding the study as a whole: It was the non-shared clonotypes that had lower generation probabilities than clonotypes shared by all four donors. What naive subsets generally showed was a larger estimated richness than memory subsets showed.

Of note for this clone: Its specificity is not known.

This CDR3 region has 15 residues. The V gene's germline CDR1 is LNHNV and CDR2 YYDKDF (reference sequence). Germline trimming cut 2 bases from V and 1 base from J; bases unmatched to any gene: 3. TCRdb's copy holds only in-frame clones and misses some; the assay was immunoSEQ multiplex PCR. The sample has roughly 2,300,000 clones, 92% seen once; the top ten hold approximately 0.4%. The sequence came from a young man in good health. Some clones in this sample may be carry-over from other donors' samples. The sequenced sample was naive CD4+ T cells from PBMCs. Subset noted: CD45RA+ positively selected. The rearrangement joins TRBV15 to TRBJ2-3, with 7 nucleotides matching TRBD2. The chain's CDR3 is CATSRLAARTDTQYF. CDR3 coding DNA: TGTGCCACCAGCAGACTAGCGGCCCGCACAGATACGCAGTATTTT.